Reported below is one T cell receptor beta chain. Its matching antigen is unknown. These data are taken from a study of cytomegalovirus exposure and HLA in healthy donors. The wider study: The approximately 110 validation repertoires and the 666 first-cohort repertoires shared a platform, a later analysis reported. General study findings and limits: According to a subsequent analysis, TCR clusters from the first cohort were inclined to appear together in the 130 or so validation repertoires. The study recorded more than 150 TCR beta chains that were cytomegalovirus-associated.

Data came from immunoSEQ multiplex PCR; TCRdb stores just in-frame clones and leaves some out. In the table there are about 120,000 clones, over 75% of which are singletons. With 5 bases removed from V and 6 bases from J, the gap between germline ends came to 17 bases. The V gene's germline CDR1 is MNHEY and CDR2 SMNVEV (reference sequence). The CDR3 runs to 15 residues. The donors were part of the approximately 130-subject validation cohort, which stood apart from the roughly 670-subject first cohort. The rearrangement links TRBV27 to TRBJ2-1; the D gene is possibly TRBD1 (5 bases). Sequencing was carried out using PBMCs. The clonotype originates from a woman aged 18-35 years in good health and CMV-seropositive. CDR3 DNA sequence: TGTGCCAGCAGTGTCAGGGCGACCGGGCGCAATGAGCAGTTCTTC. Protein sequence: CASSVRATGRNEQFF.